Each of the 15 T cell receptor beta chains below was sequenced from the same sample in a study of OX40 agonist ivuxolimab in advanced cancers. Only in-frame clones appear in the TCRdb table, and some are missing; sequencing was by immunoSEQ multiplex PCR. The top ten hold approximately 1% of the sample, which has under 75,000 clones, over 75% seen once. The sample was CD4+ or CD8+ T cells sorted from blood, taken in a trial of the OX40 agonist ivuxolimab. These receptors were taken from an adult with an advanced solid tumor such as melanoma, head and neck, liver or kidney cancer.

CDR3 bases: TGTGCCAGCAGCTTAGGAGGGTTTCCCTCCTACGAGCAGTACTTC. It translates to CASSLGGFPSYEQYF. The chain links TRBV5-4 to TRBJ2-7; maybe TRBD2 (6 bases). The CDR3 totals 15 residues. Germline CDR1 reads SGHNT; CDR2 reads YYREEE (reference sequence). Trimming shortened V by 2 bases and J by 0 bases, and 12 bases separated the two germline ends.

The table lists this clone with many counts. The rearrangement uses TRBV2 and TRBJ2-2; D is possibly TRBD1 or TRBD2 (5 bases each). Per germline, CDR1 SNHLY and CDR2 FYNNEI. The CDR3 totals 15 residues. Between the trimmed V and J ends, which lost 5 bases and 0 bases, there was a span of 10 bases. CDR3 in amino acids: CASSWDGANTGELFF. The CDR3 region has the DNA TGTGCCAGCAGTTGGGACGGGGCGAACACCGGGGAGCTGTTTTTT.

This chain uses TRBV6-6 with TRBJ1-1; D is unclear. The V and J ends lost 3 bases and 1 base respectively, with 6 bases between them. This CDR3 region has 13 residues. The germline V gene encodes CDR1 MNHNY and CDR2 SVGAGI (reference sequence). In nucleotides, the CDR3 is TGTGCCAGCAGTTATGAACAGAACACTGAAGCTTTCTTT. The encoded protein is CASSYEQNTEAFF.

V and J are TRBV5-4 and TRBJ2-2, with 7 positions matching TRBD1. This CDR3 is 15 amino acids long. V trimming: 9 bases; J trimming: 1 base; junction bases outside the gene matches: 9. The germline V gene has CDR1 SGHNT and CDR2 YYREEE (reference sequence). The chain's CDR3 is CATQYRTGNTGELFF. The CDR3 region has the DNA TGTGCCACACAGTACAGGACAGGGAACACCGGGGAGCTGTTTTTT.

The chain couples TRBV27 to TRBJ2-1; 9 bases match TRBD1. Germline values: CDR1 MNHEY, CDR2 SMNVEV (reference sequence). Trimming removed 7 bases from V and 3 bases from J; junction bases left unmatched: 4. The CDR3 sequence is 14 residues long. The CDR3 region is CASTTGGRYNEQFF. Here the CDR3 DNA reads TGTGCCAGCACAACAGGGGGCCGCTACAATGAGCAGTTCTTC.

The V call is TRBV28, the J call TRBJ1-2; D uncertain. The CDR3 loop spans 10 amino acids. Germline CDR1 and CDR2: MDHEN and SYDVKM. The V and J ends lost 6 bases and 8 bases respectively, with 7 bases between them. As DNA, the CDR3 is TGTGCCAGCAGAACAGACGGCTACACCTTC. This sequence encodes CASRTDGYTF.

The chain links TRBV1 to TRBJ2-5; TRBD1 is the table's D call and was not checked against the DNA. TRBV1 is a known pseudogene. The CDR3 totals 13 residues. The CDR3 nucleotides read TGCACCAGCAGCCAAGGGACAGCGGAGACCCAGTACTTC. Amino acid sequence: CTSSQGTAETQYF.

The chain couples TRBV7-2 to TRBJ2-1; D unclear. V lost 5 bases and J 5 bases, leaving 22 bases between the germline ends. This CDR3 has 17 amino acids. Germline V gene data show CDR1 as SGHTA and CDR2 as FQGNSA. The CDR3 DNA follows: TGTGCCAGCAGCATTGCCGATTCGGGCGTTGGGCACAATGAGCAGTTCTTC. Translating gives CASSIADSGVGHNEQFF.

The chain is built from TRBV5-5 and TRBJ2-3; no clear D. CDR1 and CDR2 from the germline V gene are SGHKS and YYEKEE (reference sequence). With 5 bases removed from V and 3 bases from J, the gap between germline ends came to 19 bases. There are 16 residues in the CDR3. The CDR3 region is CASSSLRDLRTDTQYF. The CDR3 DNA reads TGTGCCAGCAGTTCATTAAGGGATTTAAGAACAGATACGCAGTATTTT.

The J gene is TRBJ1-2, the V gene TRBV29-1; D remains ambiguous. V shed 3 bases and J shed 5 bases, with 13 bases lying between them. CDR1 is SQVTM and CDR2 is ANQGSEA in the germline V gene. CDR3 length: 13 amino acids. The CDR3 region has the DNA TGCAGCGTTGACTGGGCCAGATCTTATGGCTACACCTTC. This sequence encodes CSVDWARSYGYTF.

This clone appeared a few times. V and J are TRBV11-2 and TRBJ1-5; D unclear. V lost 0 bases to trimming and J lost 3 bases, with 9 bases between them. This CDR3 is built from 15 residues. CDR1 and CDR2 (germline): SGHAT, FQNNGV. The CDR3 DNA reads TGTGCCAGCAGCTTAGACGGCTTGGACAATCAGCCCCAGCATTTT. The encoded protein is CASSLDGLDNQPQHF.

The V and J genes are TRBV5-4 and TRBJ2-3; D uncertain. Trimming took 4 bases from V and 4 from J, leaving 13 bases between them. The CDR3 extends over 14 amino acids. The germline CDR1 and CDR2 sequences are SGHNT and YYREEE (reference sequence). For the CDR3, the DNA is TGTGCCAGCAGCCCGTCAAAAAGGTCAGATACGCAGTATTTT. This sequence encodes CASSPSKRSDTQYF.

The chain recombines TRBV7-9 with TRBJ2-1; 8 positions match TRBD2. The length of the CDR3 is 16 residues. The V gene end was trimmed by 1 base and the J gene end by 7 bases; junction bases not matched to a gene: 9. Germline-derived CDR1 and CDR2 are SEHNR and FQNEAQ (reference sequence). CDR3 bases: TGTGCCAGCAGCTTAGTGGGCCGGGGGGGCCGGAATGAGCAGTTCTTC. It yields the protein CASSLVGRGGRNEQFF.

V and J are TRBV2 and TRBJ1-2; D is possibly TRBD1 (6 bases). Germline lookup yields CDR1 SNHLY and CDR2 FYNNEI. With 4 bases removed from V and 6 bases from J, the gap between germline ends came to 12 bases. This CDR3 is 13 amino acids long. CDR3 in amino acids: CASSVPRDNGYTF. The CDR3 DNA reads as TGTGCCAGCAGTGTACCCCGGGACAATGGCTACACCTTC. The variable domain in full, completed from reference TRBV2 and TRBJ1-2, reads EPEVTQTPSHQVTQMGQEVILRCVPISNHLYFYWYRQILGQKVEFLVSFYNNEISEKSEIFDDQFSVERPDGSNFTLKIRSTKLEDSAMYFCASSVPRDNGYTFGSGTRLTVV.

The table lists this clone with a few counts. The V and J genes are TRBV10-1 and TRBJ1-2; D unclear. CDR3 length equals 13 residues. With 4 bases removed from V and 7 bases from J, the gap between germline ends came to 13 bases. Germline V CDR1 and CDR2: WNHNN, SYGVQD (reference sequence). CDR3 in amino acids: CASSAEFTSGYTF. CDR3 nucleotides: TGCGCCAGCAGTGCCGAGTTTACCTCTGGCTACACCTTC.